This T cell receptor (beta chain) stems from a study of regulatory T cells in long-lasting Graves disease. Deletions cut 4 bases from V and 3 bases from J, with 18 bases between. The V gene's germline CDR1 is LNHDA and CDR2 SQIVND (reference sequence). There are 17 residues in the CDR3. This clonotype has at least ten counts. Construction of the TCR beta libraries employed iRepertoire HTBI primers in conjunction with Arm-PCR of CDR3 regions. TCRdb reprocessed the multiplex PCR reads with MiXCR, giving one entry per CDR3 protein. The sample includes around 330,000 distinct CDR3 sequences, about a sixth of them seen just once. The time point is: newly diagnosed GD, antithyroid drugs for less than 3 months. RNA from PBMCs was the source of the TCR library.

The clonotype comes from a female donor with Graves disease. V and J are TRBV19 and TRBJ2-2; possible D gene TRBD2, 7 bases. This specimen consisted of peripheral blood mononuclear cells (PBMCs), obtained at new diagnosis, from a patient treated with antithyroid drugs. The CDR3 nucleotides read TGTGCCAGTAGTACCCACGACACAGGGAGGGACACCGGGGAGCTGTTTTTT. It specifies CASSTHDTGRDTGELFF.